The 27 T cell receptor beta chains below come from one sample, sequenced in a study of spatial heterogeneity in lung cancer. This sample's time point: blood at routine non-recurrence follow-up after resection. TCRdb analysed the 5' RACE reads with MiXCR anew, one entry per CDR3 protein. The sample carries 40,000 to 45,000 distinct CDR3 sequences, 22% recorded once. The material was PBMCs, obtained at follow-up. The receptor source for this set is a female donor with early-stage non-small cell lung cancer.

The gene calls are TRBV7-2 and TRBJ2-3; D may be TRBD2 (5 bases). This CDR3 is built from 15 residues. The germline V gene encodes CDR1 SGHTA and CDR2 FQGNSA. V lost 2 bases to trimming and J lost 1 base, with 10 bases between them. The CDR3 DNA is TGTGCCAGCAGCTTACAAGCGGATGGCACAGATACGCAGTATTTT. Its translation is CASSLQADGTDTQYF.

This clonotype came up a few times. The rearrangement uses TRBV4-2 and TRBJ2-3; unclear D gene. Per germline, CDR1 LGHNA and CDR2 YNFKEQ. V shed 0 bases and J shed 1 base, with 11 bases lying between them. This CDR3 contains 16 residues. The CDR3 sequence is CASSQETDLRTDTQYF. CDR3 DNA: TGTGCCAGCAGCCAAGAAACAGATCTACGCACAGATACGCAGTATTTT.

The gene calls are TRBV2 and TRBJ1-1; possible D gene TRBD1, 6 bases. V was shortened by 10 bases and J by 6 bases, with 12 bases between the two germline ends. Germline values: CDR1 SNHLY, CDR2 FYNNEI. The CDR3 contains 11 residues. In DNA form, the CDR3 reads TGTGCCATACAGGGAGGCCCTGAAGCTTTCTTT. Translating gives CAIQGGPEAFF.

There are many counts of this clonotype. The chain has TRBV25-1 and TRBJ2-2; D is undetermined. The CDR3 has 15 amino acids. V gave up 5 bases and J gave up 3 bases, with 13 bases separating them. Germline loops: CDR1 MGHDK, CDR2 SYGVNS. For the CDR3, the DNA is TGTGCCAGCAGTTTGAAGGGTCCAGACACCGGGGAGCTGTTTTTT. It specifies CASSLKGPDTGELFF.

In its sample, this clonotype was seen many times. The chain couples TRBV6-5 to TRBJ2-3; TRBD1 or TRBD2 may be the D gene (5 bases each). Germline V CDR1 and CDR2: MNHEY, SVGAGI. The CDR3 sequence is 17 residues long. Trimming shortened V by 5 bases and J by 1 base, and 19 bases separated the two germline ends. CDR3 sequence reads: CASSGRGERARTDTQYF. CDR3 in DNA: TGTGCCAGCAGTGGACGAGGGGAGAGGGCCCGCACAGATACGCAGTATTTT.

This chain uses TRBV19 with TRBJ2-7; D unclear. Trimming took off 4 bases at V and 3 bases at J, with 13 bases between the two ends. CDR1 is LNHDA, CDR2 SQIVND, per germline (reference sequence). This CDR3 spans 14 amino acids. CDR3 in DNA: TGTGCCAGTAGTAATTTGGGGATCAACTACGAGCAGTACTTC. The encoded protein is CASSNLGINYEQYF.

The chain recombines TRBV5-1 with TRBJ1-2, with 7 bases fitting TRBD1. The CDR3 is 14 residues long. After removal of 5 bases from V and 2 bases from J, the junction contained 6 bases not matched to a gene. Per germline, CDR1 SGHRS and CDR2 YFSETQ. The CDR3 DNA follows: TGCGCCAGCAGTTCACCGGGACAGAACTATGGCTACACCTTC. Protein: CASSSPGQNYGYTF. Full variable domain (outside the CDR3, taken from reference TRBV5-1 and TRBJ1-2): KAGVTQTPRYLIKTRGQQVTLSCSPISGHRSVSWYQQTPGQGLQFLFEYFSETQRNKGNFPGRFSGRQFSNSRSEMNVSTLELGDSALYLCASSSPGQNYGYTFGSGTRLTVV.

CDR3 in DNA: TGCAGTGCTAGGCCTCTAGCGGAATACGAGCAGTACTTC. Its translation is CSARPLAEYEQYF. The chain joins TRBV20-1 to TRBJ2-7, with 7 bases aligning to TRBD2. V was clipped by 3 bases and J by 4 bases; unmatched bases: 6. Germline CDR1 DFQATT, CDR2 SNEGSKA (reference sequence). This CDR3 is 13 amino acids long.

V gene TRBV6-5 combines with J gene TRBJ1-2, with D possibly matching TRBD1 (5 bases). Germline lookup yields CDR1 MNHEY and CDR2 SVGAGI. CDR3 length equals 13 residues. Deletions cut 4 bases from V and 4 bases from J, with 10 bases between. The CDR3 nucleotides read TGTGCCAGCAGTTCCCAGGGTTCCTATGGCTACACCTTC. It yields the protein CASSSQGSYGYTF.

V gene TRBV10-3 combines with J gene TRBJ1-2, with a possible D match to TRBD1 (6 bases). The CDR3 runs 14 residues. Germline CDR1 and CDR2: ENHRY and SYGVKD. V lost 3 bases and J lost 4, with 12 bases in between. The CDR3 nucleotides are TGTGCCATCAGTGACTGGGGGGGCGGCTATGGCTACACCTTC. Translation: CAISDWGGGYGYTF.

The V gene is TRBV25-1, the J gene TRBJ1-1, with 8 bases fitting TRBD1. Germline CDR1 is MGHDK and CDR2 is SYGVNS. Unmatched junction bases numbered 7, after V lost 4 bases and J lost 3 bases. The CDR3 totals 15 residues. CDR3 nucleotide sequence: TGTGCCAGCAGTGGACCAGGGGGCGTCCACACTGAAGCTTTCTTT. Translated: CASSGPGGVHTEAFF.

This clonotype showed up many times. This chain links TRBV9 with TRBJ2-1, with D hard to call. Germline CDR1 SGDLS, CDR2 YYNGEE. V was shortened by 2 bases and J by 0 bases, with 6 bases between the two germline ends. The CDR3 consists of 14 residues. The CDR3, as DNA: TGTGCCAGCAGCGTGACGGGCTCCTACAATGAGCAGTTCTTC. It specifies CASSVTGSYNEQFF.

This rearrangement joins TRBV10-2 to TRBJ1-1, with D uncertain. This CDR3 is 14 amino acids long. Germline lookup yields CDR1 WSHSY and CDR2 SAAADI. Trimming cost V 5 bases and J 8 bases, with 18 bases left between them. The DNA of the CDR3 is TGCGCCAGCAGTTTTGATTTATCTTTGAACGAAGCTTTCTTT. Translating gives CASSFDLSLNEAFF.

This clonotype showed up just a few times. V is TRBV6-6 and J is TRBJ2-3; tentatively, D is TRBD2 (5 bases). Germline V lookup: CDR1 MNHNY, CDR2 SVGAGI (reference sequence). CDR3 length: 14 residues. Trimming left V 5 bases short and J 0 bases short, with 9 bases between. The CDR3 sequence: CASSPSSSTDTQYF. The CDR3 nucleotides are TGTGCCAGCAGTCCTAGCTCTAGCACAGATACGCAGTATTTT.

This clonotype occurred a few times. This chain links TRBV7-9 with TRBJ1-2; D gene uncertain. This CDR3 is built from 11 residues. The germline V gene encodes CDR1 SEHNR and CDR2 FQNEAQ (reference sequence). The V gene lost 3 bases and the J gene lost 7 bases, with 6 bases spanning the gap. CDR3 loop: CASSLVGGYTF. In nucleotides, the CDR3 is TGTGCCAGCAGCTTGGTAGGTGGCTACACCTTC.

CDR3 DNA: TGTGCCTGGGCGTCCGGGACCGCCGTTTTTGAAAAACTGTTTTTT. Its translation: CAWASGTAVFEKLFF. The V call is TRBV30, the J call TRBJ1-4, with D perhaps TRBD1 (5 bases). The CDR3 is made up of 15 amino acids. CDR1 is GTSNPN, CDR2 SVGIG, per germline (reference sequence). The V end was cut by 5 bases, the J end by 7 bases, with 20 bases between. The full variable domain, in which reference TRBV30 and TRBJ1-4 provide the parts outside the CDR3, is SQTIHQWPATLVQPVGSPLSLECTVEGTSNPNLYWYRQAAGRGLQLLFYSVGIGQISSEVPQNLSASRPQDRQFILSSKKLLLSDSGFYLCAWASGTAVFEKLFFGSGTQLSVL.

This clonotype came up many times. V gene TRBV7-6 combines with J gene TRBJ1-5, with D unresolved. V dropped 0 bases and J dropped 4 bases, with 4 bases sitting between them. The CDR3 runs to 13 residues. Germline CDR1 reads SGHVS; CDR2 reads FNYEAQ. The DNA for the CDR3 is TGTGCCAGCAGCTTAGCACCAAATCAGCCCCAGCATTTT. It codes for CASSLAPNQPQHF.

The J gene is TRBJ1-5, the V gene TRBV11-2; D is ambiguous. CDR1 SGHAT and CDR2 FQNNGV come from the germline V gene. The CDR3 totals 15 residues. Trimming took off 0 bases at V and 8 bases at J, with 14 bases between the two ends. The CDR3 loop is CASSLDPGRGEPQHF. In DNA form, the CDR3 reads TGTGCCAGCAGCTTAGATCCCGGACGCGGCGAGCCCCAGCATTTT.

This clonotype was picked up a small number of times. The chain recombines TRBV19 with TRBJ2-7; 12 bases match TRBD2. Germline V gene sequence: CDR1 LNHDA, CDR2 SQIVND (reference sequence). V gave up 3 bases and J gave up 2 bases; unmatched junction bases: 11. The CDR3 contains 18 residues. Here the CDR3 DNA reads TGTGCCAGTAGTATCTCTAGCGGGAGGGCAAAGAGTACCTACGAGCAGTACTTC. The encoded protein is CASSISSGRAKSTYEQYF.

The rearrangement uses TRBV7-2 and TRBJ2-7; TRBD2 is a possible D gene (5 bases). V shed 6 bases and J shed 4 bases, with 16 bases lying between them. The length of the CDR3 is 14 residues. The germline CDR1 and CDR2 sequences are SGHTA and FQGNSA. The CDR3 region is CASRSRAGWYEQYF. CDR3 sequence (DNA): TGTGCCAGCAGGTCGAGGGCCGGGTGGTACGAGCAGTACTTC.

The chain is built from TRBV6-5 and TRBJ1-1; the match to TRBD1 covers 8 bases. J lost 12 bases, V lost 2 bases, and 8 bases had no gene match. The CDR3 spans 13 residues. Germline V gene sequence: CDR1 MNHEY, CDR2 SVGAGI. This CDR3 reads CASSYLDRGGTFF. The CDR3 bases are TGTGCCAGCAGTTACCTAGACAGGGGTGGTACTTTCTTT.

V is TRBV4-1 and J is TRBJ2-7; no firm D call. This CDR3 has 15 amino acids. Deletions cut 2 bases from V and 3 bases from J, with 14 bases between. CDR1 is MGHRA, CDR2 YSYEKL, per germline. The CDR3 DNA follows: TGCGCCAGCAGCCAACTTTTTCTACCTCACTACGAGCAGTACGTC. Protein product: CASSQLFLPHYEQYV.

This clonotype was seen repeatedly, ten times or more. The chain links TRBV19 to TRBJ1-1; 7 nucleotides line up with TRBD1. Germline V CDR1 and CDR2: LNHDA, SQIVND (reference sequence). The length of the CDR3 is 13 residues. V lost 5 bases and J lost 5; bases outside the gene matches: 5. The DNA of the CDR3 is TGTGCCAGTAGTGTACAGGGGTATACTGAAGCTTTCTTT. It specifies CASSVQGYTEAFF.

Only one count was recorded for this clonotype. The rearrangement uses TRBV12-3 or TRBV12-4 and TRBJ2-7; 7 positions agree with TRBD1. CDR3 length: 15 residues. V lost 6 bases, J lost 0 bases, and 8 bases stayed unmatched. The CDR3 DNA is TGTGCCAGCAGAAGAACAGGGGTAAGCTCCTACGAGCAGTACTTC. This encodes CASRRTGVSSYEQYF.

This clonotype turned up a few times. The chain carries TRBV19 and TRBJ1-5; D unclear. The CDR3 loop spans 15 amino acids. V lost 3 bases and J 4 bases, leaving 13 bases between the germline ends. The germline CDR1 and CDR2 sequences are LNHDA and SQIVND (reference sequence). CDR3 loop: CASSITTRSNQPQHF. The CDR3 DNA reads TGTGCCAGTAGTATCACGACAAGGTCGAATCAGCCCCAGCATTTT.

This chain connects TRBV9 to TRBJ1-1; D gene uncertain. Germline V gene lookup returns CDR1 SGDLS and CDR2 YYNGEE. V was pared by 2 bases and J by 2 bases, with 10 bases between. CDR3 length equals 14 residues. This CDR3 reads CASSVTSQNTEAFF. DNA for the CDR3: TGTGCCAGCAGCGTGACCAGCCAAAACACTGAAGCTTTCTTT.

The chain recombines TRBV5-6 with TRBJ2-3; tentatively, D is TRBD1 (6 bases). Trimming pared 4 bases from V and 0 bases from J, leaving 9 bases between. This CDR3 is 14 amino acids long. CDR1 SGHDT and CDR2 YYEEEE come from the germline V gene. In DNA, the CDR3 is TGTGCCAGCAGCCCGACAGGAAGCACAGATACGCAGTATTTT. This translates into CASSPTGSTDTQYF.